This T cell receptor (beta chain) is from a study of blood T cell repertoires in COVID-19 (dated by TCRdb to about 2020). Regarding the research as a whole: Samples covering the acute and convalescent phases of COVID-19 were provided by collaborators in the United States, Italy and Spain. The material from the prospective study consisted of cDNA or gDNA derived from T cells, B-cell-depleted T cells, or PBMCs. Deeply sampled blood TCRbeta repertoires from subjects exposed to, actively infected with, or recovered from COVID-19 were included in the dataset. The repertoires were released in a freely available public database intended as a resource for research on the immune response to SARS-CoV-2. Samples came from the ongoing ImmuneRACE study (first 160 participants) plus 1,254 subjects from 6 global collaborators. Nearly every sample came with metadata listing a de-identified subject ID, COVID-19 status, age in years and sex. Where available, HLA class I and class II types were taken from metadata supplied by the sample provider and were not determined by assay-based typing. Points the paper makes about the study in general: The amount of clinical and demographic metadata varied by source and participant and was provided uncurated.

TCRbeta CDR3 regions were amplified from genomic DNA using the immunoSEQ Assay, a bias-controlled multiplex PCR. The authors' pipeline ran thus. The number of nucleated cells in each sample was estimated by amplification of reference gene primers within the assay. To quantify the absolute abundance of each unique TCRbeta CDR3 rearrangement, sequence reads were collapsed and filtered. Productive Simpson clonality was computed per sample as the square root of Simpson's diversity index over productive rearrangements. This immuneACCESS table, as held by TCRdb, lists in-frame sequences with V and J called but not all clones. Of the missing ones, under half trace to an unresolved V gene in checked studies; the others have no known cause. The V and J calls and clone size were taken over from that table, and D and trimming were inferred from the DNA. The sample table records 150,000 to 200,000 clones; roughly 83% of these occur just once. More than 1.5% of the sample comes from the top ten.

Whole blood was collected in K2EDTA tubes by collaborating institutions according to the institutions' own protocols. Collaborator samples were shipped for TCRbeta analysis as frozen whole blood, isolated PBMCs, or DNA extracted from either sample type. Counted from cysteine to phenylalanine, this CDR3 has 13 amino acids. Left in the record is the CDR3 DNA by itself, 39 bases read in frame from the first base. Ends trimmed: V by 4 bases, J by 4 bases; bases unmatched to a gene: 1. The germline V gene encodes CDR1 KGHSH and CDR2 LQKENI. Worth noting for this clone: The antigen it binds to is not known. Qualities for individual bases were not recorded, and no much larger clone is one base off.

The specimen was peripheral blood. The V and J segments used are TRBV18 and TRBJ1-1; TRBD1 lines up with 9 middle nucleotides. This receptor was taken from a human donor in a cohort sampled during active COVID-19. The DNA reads TGTGCCAGCTCACAGGACAGGGGCACTGAAGCTTTCTTT. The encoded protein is CASSQDRGTEAFF. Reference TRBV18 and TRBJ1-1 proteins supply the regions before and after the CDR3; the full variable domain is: NAGVMQNPRHLVRRRGQEARLRCSPMKGHSHVYWYRQLPEEGLKFMVYLQKENIIDESGMPKERFSAEFPKEGPSILRIQQVVRGDSAAYFCASSQDRGTEAFFGQGTRLTVV.